One and the same sample provided the 27 T cell receptor beta chains below, sequenced in a study of beta chain features in type 1 diabetes. Expressed TCRB transcripts got sequenced, as all isolated RNA was reverse transcribed. Method: immunoSEQ multiplex PCR; TCRdb's copy keeps in-frame clones and lacks some. The table shows about 660,000 clones, with over 11% occurring only once. General study points: Shortening that was moderate but significant affected the TCRB CDR3s of Type 1 diabetes patients in all four CD4+ subsets.

These TCRs are of unknown antigen specificity. Material for sequencing was naive CD4+ T cells from blood. These receptors originate from a man between 18 and 29 years old with type 1 diabetes.

The gene calls are TRBV5-1 and TRBJ1-1; 12 nucleotides match TRBD1. Looked up from germline, CDR1 is SGHRS and CDR2 is YFSETQ. This CDR3 spans 14 amino acids. Germline trimming cut 2 bases from V and 6 bases from J; bases unmatched to any gene: 2. CDR3 sequence: CASSFGDRGPEAFF. In DNA form, the CDR3 reads TGCGCCAGCAGCTTCGGGGACAGGGGGCCTGAAGCTTTCTTT.

This clone was counted only a few times. The chain couples TRBV30 to TRBJ2-7; TRBD1 or TRBD2 may be the D gene (6 bases each). CDR1 is GTSNPN and CDR2 is SVGIG in the germline V gene (reference sequence). V lost 2 bases and J lost 2, with 10 bases in between. The CDR3 loop spans 13 amino acids. CDR3 DNA sequence: TGTGCCTGGAGTCGAGGGGGGCCCTACGAGCAGTACTTC. This translates into CAWSRGGPYEQYF.

This clone was detected only a few times. The chain couples TRBV19 to TRBJ2-1, with TRBD1 identical over 10 bases. The CDR3 has 15 amino acids. V trimming: 9 bases; J trimming: 4 bases; junction bases outside the gene matches: 9. CDR1 and CDR2 (germline): LNHDA, SQIVND (reference sequence). CDR3 amino acids: CASRGGDRGYNEQFF. CDR3 in DNA: TGTGCCAGCCGGGGAGGGGACAGGGGATACAATGAGCAGTTCTTC.

This clone was counted only a few times. Additional DNA sequences in this sample encode the identical CDR3. The V and J genes are TRBV7-9 and TRBJ1-1, with D hard to call. Germline V gene sequence: CDR1 SEHNR, CDR2 FQNEAQ (reference sequence). Trimming took off 2 bases at V and 0 bases at J, with 7 bases between the two ends. The length of the CDR3 is 14 residues. The CDR3 DNA follows: TGTGCCAGCAGCTTACTAAGTATGAACACTGAAGCTTTCTTT. Translation: CASSLLSMNTEAFF.

The chain employs TRBV4-2 and TRBJ2-1; possible D gene TRBD2, 7 bases. Trimming left V 1 base short and J 3 bases short, with 19 bases between. CDR3 size: 18 residues. Germline V gene sequence: CDR1 LGHNA, CDR2 YNFKEQ. CDR3 nucleotides: TGTGCCAGCAGCCAAGCCTCTAGGGGGGGCAACCACTACAATGAGCAGTTCTTC. Protein: CASSQASRGGNHYNEQFF.

This chain joins TRBV7-2 and TRBJ1-1, with TRBD1 as a possible D gene (5 bases). CDR1 is SGHTA, CDR2 FQGNSA, per germline. This CDR3 is built from 14 residues. V gave up 1 base and J gave up 7 bases, with 13 bases separating them. CDR3: CASSLGGVRDEAFF. The CDR3 bases are TGTGCCAGCAGCTTAGGAGGGGTCAGGGATGAAGCTTTCTTT.

This clone was seen a handful of times. The chain joins TRBV19 to TRBJ1-5; possible D gene TRBD1, 6 bases. Germline-derived CDR1 and CDR2 are LNHDA and SQIVND (reference sequence). V was cut by 4 bases and J by 6 bases, with 10 bases left in between. The CDR3 contains 13 residues. The CDR3 nucleotides read TGTGCCAGTAGTAGCGGGGGGCCTCAGCCCCAGCATTTT. Translation gives CASSSGGPQPQHF.

This clone has just a few counts. The chain employs TRBV30 and TRBJ2-7; D is unclear. V was shortened by 1 base and J by 7 bases, with 8 bases between the two germline ends. The germline V gene encodes CDR1 GTSNPN and CDR2 SVGIG (reference sequence). The CDR3 extends over 11 amino acids. CDR3 loop: CAWSAFREQYF. The CDR3 nucleotides read TGTGCCTGGAGTGCGTTTAGGGAGCAGTACTTC.

This clone was detected a few times. The V gene is TRBV5-1, the J gene TRBJ2-1; D is undetermined. This CDR3 spans 15 amino acids. Germline CDR1 reads SGHRS; CDR2 reads YFSETQ. V was cut by 0 bases and J by 6 bases, with 13 bases left in between. CDR3 amino acids: CASSLGDGLSNEQFF. The CDR3 DNA follows: TGCGCCAGCAGCTTGGGCGACGGCCTAAGCAATGAGCAGTTCTTC.

This clone was seen a few times. The V gene is TRBV6-5, the J gene TRBJ2-7, with D perhaps TRBD2 (6 bases). The V gene lost 3 bases and the J gene lost 2 bases, with 14 bases spanning the gap. CDR1 and CDR2 (germline): MNHEY, SVGAGI. The CDR3 totals 15 residues. The CDR3 region is CASSYTSSEAYEQYF. DNA for the CDR3: TGTGCCAGCAGTTATACGTCTAGCGAGGCCTACGAGCAGTACTTC.

This clone was picked up a small number of times. J is TRBJ2-3 and V is TRBV5-1; 10 bases line up with TRBD2. Germline lookup yields CDR1 SGHRS and CDR2 YFSETQ. The CDR3 is 16 residues long. The junction had 7 bases not matched to a gene; V was cut back by 4 bases and J by 2 bases. The CDR3 loop reads CASSPGLALSTDTQYF. CDR3 nucleotide sequence: TGCGCCAGCAGCCCGGGACTAGCGTTATCCACAGATACGCAGTATTTT.

V gene TRBV18 combines with J gene TRBJ2-5; TRBD1 agrees at 9 bases. The better agreement between TRBJ2-7 and the DNA end casts doubt on the J call. This CDR3 contains 16 residues. CDR1 is KGHSH and CDR2 is LQKENI in the germline V gene. The CDR3 protein is CASSLWPGTGSYEQYF. CDR3 in DNA: TGTGCCAGCTCATTATGGCCCGGGACAGGGTCCTACGAGCAGTACTTC.

This clone turned up a few times. The gene calls are TRBV5-6 and TRBJ1-6, with no clear D. There are 12 residues in the CDR3. The germline gives CDR1 SGHDT, CDR2 YYEEEE. V gave up 4 bases and J gave up 7 bases, with 6 bases separating them. The CDR3 DNA follows: TGTGCCAGCAGCCGTACGAATTCACCCCTCCACTTT. Protein product: CASSRTNSPLHF.

The chain recombines TRBV30 with TRBJ1-2; D unclear. The CDR3 loop spans 17 amino acids. Trimming stripped 2 bases from V and 0 bases from J, with 19 bases between. Germline assignment: CDR1 GTSNPN and CDR2 SVGIG (reference sequence). The CDR3 spells CAWSPRRLATSNYGYTF. In DNA, the CDR3 is TGTGCCTGGAGTCCCAGAAGGTTAGCTACTTCTAACTATGGCTACACCTTC.

This clone showed up just a few times. V usage is TRBV10-2 and J usage is TRBJ1-2; no clear D gene. Germline-derived CDR1 and CDR2 are WSHSY and SAAADI. V lost 7 bases and J 6 bases, leaving 15 bases between the germline ends. This CDR3 spans 13 amino acids. The CDR3 is CASTEGKADGYTF. CDR3 DNA: TGCGCCAGCACAGAAGGGAAGGCCGATGGCTACACCTTC.

The chain uses TRBV7-3 and TRBJ1-1; no definite D call. V lost 5 bases and J 4 bases, leaving 11 bases between the germline ends. From germline, CDR1 is SGHTA and CDR2 FQGTGA. The CDR3 spans 13 residues. Here the CDR3 reads CASSLRRSTEAFF. Here the CDR3 DNA reads TGTGCCAGCAGCCTCCGGCGGAGCACTGAAGCTTTCTTT.

This chain joins TRBV27 and TRBJ1-5; D is possibly TRBD1 (6 bases). The CDR3 covers 13 residues. Trimming stripped 5 bases from V and 12 bases from J, with 17 bases between. The V gene's germline CDR1 is MNHEY and CDR2 SMNVEV (reference sequence). The CDR3 sequence is CASSPSEGGDQHF. CDR3 sequence (DNA): TGTGCCAGCAGTCCCAGCGAGGGGGGGGACCAGCATTTT.

This clone was seen only a few times. The V call is TRBV30, the J call TRBJ2-3; D possibly corresponds to TRBD2 (5 bases). CDR1 and CDR2 from the germline V gene are GTSNPN and SVGIG (reference sequence). The CDR3 is made up of 15 amino acids. Trimming stripped 0 bases from V and 1 base from J, with 11 bases between. CDR3 protein: CAWSVDGERTDTQYF. CDR3 coding DNA: TGTGCCTGGAGTGTTGACGGGGAACGCACAGATACGCAGTATTTT.

The chain carries TRBV5-6 and TRBJ1-1; TRBD1 is a possible D gene (5 bases). Germline CDR1 and CDR2: SGHDT and YYEEEE. Trimming removed 2 bases at V and 5 bases at J, with 16 bases between. This CDR3 comprises 15 residues. CDR3 protein: CASSLPQGVGTEAFF. The CDR3 region has the DNA TGTGCCAGCAGCTTACCGCAGGGTGTGGGTACTGAAGCTTTCTTT. The complete variable domain, with remaining parts taken from reference TRBV5-6 and TRBJ1-1, reads DAGVTQSPTHLIKTRGQQVTLRCSPKSGHDTVSWYQQALGQGPQFIFQYYEEEERQRGNFPDRFSGHQFPNYSSELNVNALLLGDSALYLCASSLPQGVGTEAFFGQGTRLTVV.

This clone was observed a handful of times. The chain uses TRBV5-1 and TRBJ2-7, with no clear D. Trimming took off 0 bases at V and 4 bases at J, with 8 bases between the two ends. The germline V gene has CDR1 SGHRS and CDR2 YFSETQ. CDR3 length: 13 residues. The CDR3 loop reads CASSLEWSYEQYF. In nucleotides, the CDR3 is TGCGCCAGCAGCTTGGAGTGGAGTTACGAGCAGTACTTC.

The rearrangement joins TRBV2 to TRBJ2-3; no firm D call. The CDR3 is made up of 15 amino acids. Germline lookup yields CDR1 SNHLY and CDR2 FYNNEI. V lost 5 bases and J 5 bases, leaving 17 bases between the germline ends. The CDR3 coding sequence is TGTGCCAGCAGTTATACCGGGCCCCCCGGAGATACGCAGTATTTT. It specifies CASSYTGPPGDTQYF.

The chain recombines TRBV18 with TRBJ1-1, with 7 bases matching TRBD1. Germline lookup yields CDR1 KGHSH and CDR2 LQKENI. This CDR3 comprises 17 residues. With V trimmed by 1 base and J by 4 bases, 12 bases remained unmatched. The CDR3 DNA sequence: TGTGCCAGCTCACCACAGGTGCAGGGGGGTTCGGGCACTGAAGCTTTCTTT. Translation gives CASSPQVQGGSGTEAFF. The whole variable domain, remainder taken from reference TRBV18 and TRBJ1-1, is NAGVMQNPRHLVRRRGQEARLRCSPMKGHSHVYWYRQLPEEGLKFMVYLQKENIIDESGMPKERFSAEFPKEGPSILRIQQVVRGDSAAYFCASSPQVQGGSGTEAFFGQGTRLTVV.

The V gene is TRBV11-2, the J gene TRBJ2-2, with D uncertain. The CDR3 length is 13 residues. V dropped 0 bases and J dropped 6 bases, with 5 bases sitting between them. Germline-derived CDR1 and CDR2 are SGHAT and FQNNGV. The CDR3 coding sequence is TGTGCCAGCAGCTTAGACGGAGCCGGGGAGCTGTTTTTT. Protein sequence: CASSLDGAGELFF.

This clone has a handful of counts. CDR3 residues: CATSRWASSYNEQFF. The CDR3, as DNA: TGTGCCACCAGCAGGTGGGCGAGCTCCTACAATGAGCAGTTCTTC. The rearrangement links TRBV15 to TRBJ2-1; D is uncertain. The CDR3 extends over 15 amino acids. Looked up from germline, CDR1 is LNHNV and CDR2 is YYDKDF (reference sequence). V lost 3 bases and J 0 bases, leaving 9 bases between the germline ends.

This clone was found a few times. The rearrangement links TRBV18 to TRBJ2-7; no clear D. Germline lookup yields CDR1 KGHSH and CDR2 LQKENI. Trimming shortened V by 6 bases and J by 1 base, and 10 bases separated the two germline ends. The CDR3 is made up of 13 amino acids. The CDR3 loop is CASSRRESYEQYF. CDR3 nucleotides: TGTGCCAGCTCCCGCAGAGAATCCTACGAGCAGTACTTC.

The table lists this clone with a few counts. The chain joins TRBV28 to TRBJ2-7; D may be TRBD2 (5 bases). CDR3 length equals 14 residues. The V and J ends lost 6 bases and 1 base respectively, with 13 bases between them. CDR1 is MDHEN, CDR2 SYDVKM, per germline. The CDR3 DNA reads as TGTGCCAGCAGCCCCCCGGACTCATCCTACGAGCAGTACTTC. As protein: CASSPPDSSYEQYF.

This clone was seen more than once but under ten times. The chain has TRBV5-1 and TRBJ2-5; D remains ambiguous. The CDR3 covers 15 residues. Per germline, CDR1 SGHRS and CDR2 YFSETQ. V lost 6 bases and J 1 base, leaving 16 bases between the germline ends. CDR3 coding DNA: TGCGCCAGCAACTCAGGCCGGTACTCCCAAGAGACCCAGTACTTC. It yields the protein CASNSGRYSQETQYF. The full variable domain, with the rest looked up from reference TRBV5-1 and TRBJ2-5, is KAGVTQTPRYLIKTRGQQVTLSCSPISGHRSVSWYQQTPGQGLQFLFEYFSETQRNKGNFPGRFSGRQFSNSRSEMNVSTLELGDSALYLCASNSGRYSQETQYFGPGTRLLVL.